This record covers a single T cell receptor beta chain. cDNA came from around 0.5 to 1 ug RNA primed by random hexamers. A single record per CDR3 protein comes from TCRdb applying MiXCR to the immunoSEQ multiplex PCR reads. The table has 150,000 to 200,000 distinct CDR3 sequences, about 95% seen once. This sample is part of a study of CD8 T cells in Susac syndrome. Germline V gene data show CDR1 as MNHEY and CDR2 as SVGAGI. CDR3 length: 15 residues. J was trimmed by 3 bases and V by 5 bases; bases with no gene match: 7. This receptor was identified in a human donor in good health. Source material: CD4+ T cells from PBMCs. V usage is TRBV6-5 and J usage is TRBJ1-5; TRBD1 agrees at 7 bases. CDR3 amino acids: CASSPVRGYNQPQHF. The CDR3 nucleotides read TGTGCCAGCAGTCCCGTCAGGGGGTACAATCAGCCCCAGCATTTT.